This T cell receptor (beta chain) was profiled in a study of molecular identifiers for immune sequencing clone quantification. As for the study in general: Naive CD8 RNA (approximately 20,000 or 100,000 cells) was divided into five aliquots, with four sequenced.

MiXCR, applied by TCRdb to the PCR reads, yields one record per CDR3 protein. The table has approximately 670,000 distinct CDR3 sequences, 15% to 20% seen once. Using a CD8+CD4-CCR7+CD45RA+ phenotype, naive CD8 T cells were sorted. This CDR3 region has 15 residues. Trimming stripped 7 bases from V and 6 bases from J, with 21 bases between. Per germline, CDR1 SNHLY and CDR2 FYNNEI. General observations from the study: Highly expanded clone sizes could end up underestimated if a barcode were shared by identical TCR molecules. One cell's worth of spiked Jurkat TCR RNA was reportedly detectable among about a million naive cells.

In its sample, this clonotype was seen many times. Its antigen remains unknown. The sequenced sample consisted of naive CD8+ T cells from blood, with Jurkat cell RNA spiked in. Subset: FACS-sorted CD8+CD4-CCR7+CD45RA+ naive T cells. J is TRBJ1-2 and V is TRBV2; tentative D call: TRBD1 (6 bases). This receptor was obtained from a human donor in good health. Some libraries in this study had Jurkat cell RNA spiked in. Here the CDR3 reads CASKVGGASKNGYTF. CDR3 bases: TGTGCCAGCAAAGTGGGGGGGGCATCGAAGAATGGCTACACCTTC.